The 6 T cell receptor beta chains reported below all come from one sample, sequenced in a study of T cell responses to AZD1222 COVID-19 vaccine (dated by TCRdb to the early 2020s). In light of the paper, this sample's time point label describes: baseline before first vaccination. The sample's treatment or condition label, decoded: meningococcal conjugate vaccine given as trial control. The library was obtained by the immunoSEQ multiplex PCR assay. Not all clones reach the TCRdb copy of this immuneACCESS table, which keeps in-frame sequences only. Checked studies attribute under half of the gap to unresolved V genes and leave the rest unexplained. This sample has over 70,000 clones in its table, and 80% to 90% of those were observed once. The ten largest clones take up about a tenth of the sample. Sample: peripheral blood, taken on day 0 of MenACWY control vaccination. These receptors came from an adult in good health.

J is TRBJ1-2 and V is TRBV7-9; D is ambiguous. With 0 bases removed from V and 5 bases from J, the gap between germline ends came to 7 bases. This CDR3 has 13 amino acids. Per the germline V gene, CDR1 is SEHNR and CDR2 is FQNEAQ (reference sequence). Here the CDR3 reads CASSLASNYGYTF. In DNA form, the CDR3 reads TGTGCCAGCAGCTTAGCCTCAAATTATGGCTACACCTTC.

The gene calls are TRBV3-1 (or the pseudogene TRBV3-2) and TRBJ2-7, with D perhaps TRBD1 (5 bases). Germline CDR1 reads LGHDT; CDR2 reads YNNKEL (reference sequence). This CDR3 comprises 16 residues. V lost 0 bases and J lost 3, with 15 bases in between. Here the CDR3 reads CASSQDLTGPDYEQYF. The DNA of the CDR3 is TGTGCCAGCAGCCAAGATCTAACAGGTCCTGACTACGAGCAGTACTTC.

The rearrangement links TRBV5-5 to TRBJ1-4; 7 positions agree with TRBD1. From germline, CDR1 is SGHKS and CDR2 YYEKEE (reference sequence). The CDR3 is 15 amino acids. V gave up 0 bases and J gave up 8 bases; unmatched junction bases: 7. In DNA, the CDR3 is TGTGCCAGCAGCTTGGCGGTAGGGGGCGTCGAAAAACTGTTTTTT. Its translation: CASSLAVGGVEKLFF.

The chain links TRBV6-5 to TRBJ1-2; maybe TRBD1 (5 bases). Per germline, CDR1 MNHEY and CDR2 SVGAGI. V lost 2 bases, J lost 10 bases, and 8 bases lay in between. The CDR3 runs 11 residues. CDR3 nucleotides: TGTGCCAGCAGTTACGAGACAGACTACACCTTC. Its protein is CASSYETDYTF.

The CDR3 loop reads CASTPRGLRTDTQYF. The CDR3 DNA reads TGTGCCAGCACTCCGCGGGGGCTCCGCACAGATACGCAGTATTTT. The chain couples TRBV2 to TRBJ2-3, with D possibly being TRBD2 (7 bases). Germline V gene data show CDR1 as SNHLY and CDR2 as FYNNEI. Trimming took 7 bases from V and 1 from J, leaving 15 bases between them. CDR3 length: 15 residues. The variable domain in full, completed from reference TRBV2 and TRBJ2-3, reads EPEVTQTPSHQVTQMGQEVILRCVPISNHLYFYWYRQILGQKVEFLVSFYNNEISEKSEIFDDQFSVERPDGSNFTLKIRSTKLEDSAMYFCASTPRGLRTDTQYFGPGTRLTVL.

The rearrangement links TRBV5-5 to TRBJ1-2; 11 bases are shared with TRBD1. Germline CDR1 reads SGHKS; CDR2 reads YYEKEE (reference sequence). The CDR3 totals 15 residues. Trimming at V came to 0 bases and at J to 6 bases, leaving 4 bases not matched to a gene. In DNA form, the CDR3 reads TGTGCCAGCAGCTTGGGGACAGGGGGCTTAGATGGCTACACCTTC. This encodes CASSLGTGGLDGYTF.